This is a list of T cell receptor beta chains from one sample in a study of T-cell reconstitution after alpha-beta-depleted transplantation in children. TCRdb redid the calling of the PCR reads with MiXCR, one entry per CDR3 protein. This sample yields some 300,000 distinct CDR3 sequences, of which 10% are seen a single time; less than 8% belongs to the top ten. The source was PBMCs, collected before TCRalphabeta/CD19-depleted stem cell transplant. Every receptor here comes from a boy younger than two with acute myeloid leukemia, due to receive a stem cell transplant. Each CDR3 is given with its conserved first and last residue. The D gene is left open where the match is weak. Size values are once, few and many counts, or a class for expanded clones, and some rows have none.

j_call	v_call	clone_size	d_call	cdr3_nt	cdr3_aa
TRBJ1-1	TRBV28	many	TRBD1	TGTGCCAGCAGTTTCCGCATAGGGGACAGGGGGAGGAACACTGAAGCTTTCTTT	CASSFRIGDRGRNTEAFF
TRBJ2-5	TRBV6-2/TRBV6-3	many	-	TGTGCCAGCGACCCCGGGTCAGTCCAAGAGACCCAGTACTTC	CASDPGSVQETQYF
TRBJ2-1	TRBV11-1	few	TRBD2	TGTGCCAGCAGCTTAGACCCGCGACTAGCGGGACTCTACAATGAGCAGTTCTTC	CASSLDPRLAGLYNEQFF
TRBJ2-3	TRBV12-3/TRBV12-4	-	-	TGTGCCAGCTCAACAGGGACCCACACAGATACGCAGTATTTT	CASSTGTHTDTQYF
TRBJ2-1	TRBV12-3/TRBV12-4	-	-	TGTGCCAGCAGTTCGAAGGGTGGGGACATCTACAATGAGCAGTTCTTC	CASSSKGGDIYNEQFF
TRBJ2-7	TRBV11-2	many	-	TGTGCCAGCAGCTATTCGAGCGGAAGGGGAGAGCAGTACTTC	CASSYSSGRGEQYF
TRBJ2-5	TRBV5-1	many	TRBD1	TGCGCCAGCAGCTTGGCCAGGACAGGCCAAGAGACCCAGTACTTC	CASSLARTGQETQYF
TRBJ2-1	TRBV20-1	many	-	TGCAGTGCTAGAGGACAATCCTACAATGAGCAGTTCTTC	CSARGQSYNEQFF
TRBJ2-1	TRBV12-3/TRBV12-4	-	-	TGTGCCAGCAGTTTGGCAAGGGCGGGAGAGCAGTTCTTC	CASSLARAGEQFF
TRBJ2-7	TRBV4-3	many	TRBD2	TGCGCCAGCAGCCAAGGCGTAGCGGGCAACGCGTTGGGAGAGCAGTACTTC	CASSQGVAGNALGEQYF
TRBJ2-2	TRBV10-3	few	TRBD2	TGTGCCATCAGGGCCGGGACTAGCGGGAGCAGCGGGGAGCTGTTTTTT	CAIRAGTSGSSGELFF
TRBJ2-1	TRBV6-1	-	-	TGTGCCAGCAAATATTCGGGGGCGATCCCCTACAATGAGCAGTTCTTC	CASKYSGAIPYNEQFF
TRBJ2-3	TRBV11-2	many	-	TGTGCCAGCAGCTTTTCCGGGCTGCGCACAGATACGCAGTATTTT	CASSFSGLRTDTQYF
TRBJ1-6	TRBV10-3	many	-	TGTGCCATCAGGGGGGACGGTGAACTTAATTCACCCCTCCACTTT	CAIRGDGELNSPLHF
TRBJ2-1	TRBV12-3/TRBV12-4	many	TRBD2	TGTGCCACCCTTGGGGGGGGGAGAACCTACAATGAGCAGTTCTTC	CATLGGGRTYNEQFF
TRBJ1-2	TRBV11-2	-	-	TGTGCCAGCAGCTCCGGTGGGGGGGCGCGAGGCTACACCTTC	CASSSGGGARGYTF
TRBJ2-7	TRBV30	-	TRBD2	TGTGCCTGGAGTCTCGGGGGGGCCGGTGAGCAGTACTTC	CAWSLGGAGEQYF
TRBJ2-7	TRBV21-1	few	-	TGTGCCAGCAGCAAAGGGGCTAGGAACGAGCAGTACTTC	CASSKGARNEQYF
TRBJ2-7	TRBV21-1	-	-	TGTGCCAGCAGCAAAGTTGGTCTCGGGGATTACACCTACGAGCAGTACTTC	CASSKVGLGDYTYEQYF
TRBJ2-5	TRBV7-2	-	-	TGTGCCAGCAGCTTAGTCAAAGGAGTCGGACAAGAGACCCCGTACTTC	CASSLVKGVGQETPYF
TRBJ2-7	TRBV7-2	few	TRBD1	TGTGCCAGCAGCTCCTCCGGGACAGGGGGCCGGGAGCAGTACTTC	CASSSSGTGGREQYF
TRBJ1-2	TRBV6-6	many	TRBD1	TGTGCCAGCAGCAGGGGACAGCGCTCCGGCTACACCTTC	CASSRGQRSGYTF
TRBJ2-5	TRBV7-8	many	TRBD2	TGTGCCAGCCGGGGACTAGGGGAAGAGACCCAGTACTTC	CASRGLGEETQYF
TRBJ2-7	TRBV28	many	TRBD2	TGTGCCAGCAACCCTTTAGAGGCTAGCGGGCTTTACGAGCAGTACTTC	CASNPLEASGLYEQYF
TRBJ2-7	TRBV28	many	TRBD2	TGTGCCGGAACCCAGGGACCGCTTAGCGGGAGACTCTGCTCCTACGAGCAGTACTTC	CAGTQGPLSGRLCSYEQYF
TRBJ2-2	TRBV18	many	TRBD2	TGTGCCAGCTCACGACGGGGAGGGGACCACACCGGGGAGCTGTTTTTT	CASSRRGGDHTGELFF
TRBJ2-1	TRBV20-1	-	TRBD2	TGCAGTGCTAGATTGCGGGGGAGCTCCTACAATGAGCAGTTCTTC	CSARLRGSSYNEQFF
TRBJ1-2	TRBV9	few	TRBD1	TGTGCCAGCAGCCCCGCGAAGATGACAGGGTTATCGTATGGCTACACCTTC	CASSPAKMTGLSYGYTF
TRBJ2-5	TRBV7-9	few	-	TGTGCCAGCAGCCGCCTACAGAGACAAGAGACCCAGTACTTC	CASSRLQRQETQYF
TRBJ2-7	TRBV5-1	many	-	TGCGCCAGCAGCCCGGACATTCCCTACGAGCAGTACTTC	CASSPDIPYEQYF
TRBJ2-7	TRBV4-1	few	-	TGCGCCAGCAGCCAAGATTCGACCCTCGGGCCTTACGAGCAGTACTTC	CASSQDSTLGPYEQYF
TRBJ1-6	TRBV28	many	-	TGTGCCAGCAGATGGGCTCAAGATTCACCCCTCCACTTT	CASRWAQDSPLHF
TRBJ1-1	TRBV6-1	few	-	TGTGCCAGCAGTCCTCGGGCCTTAGGGTACACTGAAGCTTTCTTT	CASSPRALGYTEAFF
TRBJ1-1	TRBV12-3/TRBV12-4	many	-	TGTGCCAGCACCTTAGGTTTTGGGAACACTGAAGCTTTCTTT	CASTLGFGNTEAFF
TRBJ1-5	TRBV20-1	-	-	TGCAGTGCTAGAGTGGTGAAGAATCAGCCCCAGCATTTT	CSARVVKNQPQHF
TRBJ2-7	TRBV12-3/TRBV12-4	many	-	TGTGCCAGCAGTTCCGCAGGACCGTACGAGCAGTACTTC	CASSSAGPYEQYF
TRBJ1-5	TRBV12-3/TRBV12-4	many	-	TGTGCCAGCAGTTTAAGCGGGGGGTATAGCAATCAGCCCCAGCATTTT	CASSLSGGYSNQPQHF
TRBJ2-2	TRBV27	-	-	TGTGCCAGCAGTTTATCGACAGGCCACACCGGGGAGCTGTTTTTT	CASSLSTGHTGELFF
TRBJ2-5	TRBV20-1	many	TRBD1	TGCAGTGCTAGAGGTGACAGGGGAGAGACCCAGTACTTC	CSARGDRGETQYF
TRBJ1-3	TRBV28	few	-	TGTGCCAGCAGTACCTCCGAGACTGGAAACACCATATATTTT	CASSTSETGNTIYF
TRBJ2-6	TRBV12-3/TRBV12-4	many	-	TGTGCCAGCAGTCGACGGGGGCTCTCTGGGGCCAACGTCCTGACTTTC	CASSRRGLSGANVLTF
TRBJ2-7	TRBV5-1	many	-	TGCGCCAGCAGCTTGGTTGCCAGCCCTTGGGACGAGCAGTACTTC	CASSLVASPWDEQYF
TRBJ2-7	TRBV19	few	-	TGTGCCAGTAGTAACGGACATCCCTACGAGCAGTACTTC	CASSNGHPYEQYF
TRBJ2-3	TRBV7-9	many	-	TGTGCCAGCAGCTTAGTGCCCCACACAGATACGCAGTATTTT	CASSLVPHTDTQYF
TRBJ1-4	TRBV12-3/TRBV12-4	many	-	TGTGCCAGCAGTTTATCTCAGCTAAATGAAAAACTGTTTTTT	CASSLSQLNEKLFF
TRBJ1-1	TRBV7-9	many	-	TGTGCCAGCAGCTTACCCGTTATACAGGGCATGAACACTGAAGCTTTCTTT	CASSLPVIQGMNTEAFF
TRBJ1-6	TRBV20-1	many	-	TGCAGTGCTTCACAGGGTATTTTAGGTTCACCCCTCCACTTT	CSASQGILGSPLHF
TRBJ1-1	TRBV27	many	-	TGTGCCAGCAGTTTATCGACAGTCCCGAACACTGAAGCTTTCTTT	CASSLSTVPNTEAFF
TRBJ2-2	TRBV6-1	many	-	TGTGCCAGCAACCCCGGGACTTACACCGGGGAGCTGTTTTTT	CASNPGTYTGELFF
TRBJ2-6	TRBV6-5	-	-	TGTGCCAGCAGTTACGCTAAAGCTGGGGCCAACGTCCTGACTTTC	CASSYAKAGANVLTF
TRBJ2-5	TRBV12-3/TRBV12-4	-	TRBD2	TGTGCCAGCAGTTTAGGACTAGCGGGGGGCACAATTCAAGAGACCCAGTACTTC	CASSLGLAGGTIQETQYF
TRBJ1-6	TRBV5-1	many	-	TGCGCCAGCAGCTACCTTACAAGGGTCTATAATTCACCCCTCCACTTT	CASSYLTRVYNSPLHF
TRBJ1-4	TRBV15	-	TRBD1	TGTGCCACCAGCAGAGACTTGGGACAGGGGAATGAAAAACTGTTTTTT	CATSRDLGQGNEKLFF
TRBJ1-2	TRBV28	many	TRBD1	TGTGCCCCCCAAACCCCGGTCCCCCCCGGACAGGGCTCTTCTTTAAATGGCTACACCTTC	CAPQTPVPPGQGSSLNGYTF
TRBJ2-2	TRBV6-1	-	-	TGTGCCAGCAGTGACAGGGGAGCGGACACCGGGGAGCTGTTTTTT	CASSDRGADTGELFF
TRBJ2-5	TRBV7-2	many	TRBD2	TGTGCCAGCAGCTTACTAGCGGGCGGAGGAGAGACCCAGTACTTC	CASSLLAGGGETQYF
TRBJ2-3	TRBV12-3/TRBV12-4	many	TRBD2	TGTGCCAGCAGTTTTCAAACTAGCGGGGGGTTCACAGATACGCAGTATTTT	CASSFQTSGGFTDTQYF
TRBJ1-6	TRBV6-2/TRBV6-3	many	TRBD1	TGTGCCAGCAGTTACCCTTCGGGAGGGGGCGATTCACCCCTCCACTTT	CASSYPSGGGDSPLHF